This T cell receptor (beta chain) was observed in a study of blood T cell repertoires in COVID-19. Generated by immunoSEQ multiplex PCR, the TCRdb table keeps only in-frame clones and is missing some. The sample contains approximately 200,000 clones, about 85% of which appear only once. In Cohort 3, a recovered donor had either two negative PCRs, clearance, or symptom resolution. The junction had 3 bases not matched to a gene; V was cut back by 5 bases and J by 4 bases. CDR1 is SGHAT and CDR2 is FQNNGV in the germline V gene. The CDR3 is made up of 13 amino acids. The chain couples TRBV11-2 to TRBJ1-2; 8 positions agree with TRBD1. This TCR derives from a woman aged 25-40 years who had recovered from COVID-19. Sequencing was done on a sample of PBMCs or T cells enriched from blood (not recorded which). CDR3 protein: CASSDRGGYGYTF. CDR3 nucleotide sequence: TGTGCCAGCAGCGACAGGGGTGGCTATGGCTACACCTTC.